These 3 T cell receptor beta chains were sequenced from one sample in a study of T cell repertoires in cytomegalovirus infection. One entry per CDR3 protein, called by TCRdb with MiXCR from the reads. The profile shows about half a million distinct CDR3 sequences, more than 30% of them singletons. Their specific antigens are unknown. The input for sequencing was cultured PBMCs, taken from culture after CMV antigen stimulation. The receptors shown here come from a human donor in good health (CMV status not recorded). Some clones in this sample may be carry-over from other donors' samples.

J is TRBJ2-7 and V is TRBV20-1; no definite D call. Deletions cut 3 bases from V and 3 bases from J, with 15 bases between. Germline lookup yields CDR1 DFQATT and CDR2 SNEGSKA (reference sequence). This CDR3 comprises 14 residues. CDR3: CSARAVETYYEQYF. CDR3 coding DNA: TGCAGTGCTAGGGCAGTGGAGACCTACTACGAGCAGTACTTC.

The chain links TRBV7-9 to TRBJ1-4, with 7 bases matching TRBD1. V shed 3 bases and J 8 bases; nucleotides not matched to a gene: 3. Germline assignment: CDR1 SEHNR and CDR2 FQNEAQ (reference sequence). The CDR3 totals 13 residues. The CDR3 DNA reads TGTGCCAGCAGCTTTGACAGGGTAGAAAAACTGTTTTTT. It translates to CASSFDRVEKLFF.

J is TRBJ2-3 and V is TRBV2; TRBD1 aligns across 7 bases. Germline lookup yields CDR1 SNHLY and CDR2 FYNNEI. This CDR3 has 14 residues. Trimming removed 7 bases from V and 0 bases from J; junction bases left unmatched: 4. As DNA, the CDR3 is TGTGCCAGCACCAAGGACAGGAGCACAGATACGCAGTATTTT. This codes for CASTKDRSTDTQYF.